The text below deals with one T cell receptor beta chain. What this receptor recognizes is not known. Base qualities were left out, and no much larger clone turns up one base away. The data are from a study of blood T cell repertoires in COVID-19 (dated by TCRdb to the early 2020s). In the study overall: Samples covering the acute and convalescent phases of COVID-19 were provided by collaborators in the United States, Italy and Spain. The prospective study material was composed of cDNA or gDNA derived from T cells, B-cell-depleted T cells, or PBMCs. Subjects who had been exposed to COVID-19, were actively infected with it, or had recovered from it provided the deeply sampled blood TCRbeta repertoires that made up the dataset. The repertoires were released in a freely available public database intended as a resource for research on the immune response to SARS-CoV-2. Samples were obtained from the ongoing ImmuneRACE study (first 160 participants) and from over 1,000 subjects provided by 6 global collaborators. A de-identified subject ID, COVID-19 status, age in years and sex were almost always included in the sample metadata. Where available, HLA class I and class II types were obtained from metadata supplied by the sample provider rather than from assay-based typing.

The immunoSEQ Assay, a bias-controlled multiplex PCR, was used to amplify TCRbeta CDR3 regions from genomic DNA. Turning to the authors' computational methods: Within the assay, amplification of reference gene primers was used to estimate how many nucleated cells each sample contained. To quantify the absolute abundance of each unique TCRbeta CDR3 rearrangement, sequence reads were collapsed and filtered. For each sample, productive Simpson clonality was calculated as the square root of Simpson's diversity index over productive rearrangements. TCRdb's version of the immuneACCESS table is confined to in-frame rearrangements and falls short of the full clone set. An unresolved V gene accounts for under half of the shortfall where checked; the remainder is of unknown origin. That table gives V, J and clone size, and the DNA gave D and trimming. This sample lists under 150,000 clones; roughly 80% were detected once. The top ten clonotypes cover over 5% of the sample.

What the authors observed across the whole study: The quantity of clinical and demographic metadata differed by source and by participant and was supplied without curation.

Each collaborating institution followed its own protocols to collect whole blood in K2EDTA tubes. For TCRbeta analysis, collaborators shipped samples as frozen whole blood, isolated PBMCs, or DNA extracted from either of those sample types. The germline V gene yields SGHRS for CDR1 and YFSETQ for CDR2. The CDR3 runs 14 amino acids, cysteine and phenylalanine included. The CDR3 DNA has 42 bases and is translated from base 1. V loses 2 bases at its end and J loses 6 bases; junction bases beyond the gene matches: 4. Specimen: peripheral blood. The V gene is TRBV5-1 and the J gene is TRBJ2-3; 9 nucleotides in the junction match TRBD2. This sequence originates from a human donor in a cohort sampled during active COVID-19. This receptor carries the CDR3 CASSLAGGRDTQYF. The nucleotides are TGCGCCAGCAGCTTAGCGGGGGGCCGGGATACGCAGTATTTT.